The TCR beta chain under discussion was sequenced for a study of blood T cell repertoires in COVID-19. About the research overall: There were acute and convalescent COVID-19 samples, and they came from the United States, Italy and Spain. PBMCs, B-cell-depleted T cells, or T cells provided the cDNA or gDNA that made up the material.

V trimming: 5 bases; J trimming: 4 bases; junction bases outside the gene matches: 8. The CDR3 is 16 residues long. Germline loops: CDR1 LNHDA, CDR2 SQIVND (reference sequence). Per the study methods: Amplifying reference gene primers gave estimates of nucleated cell counts. Profiling relied on immunoSEQ multiplex PCR, and the TCRdb table lists in-frame clones only, not all of them. D and trimming were read from the DNA, whereas the V and J calls and clone size are those reported in that table. The repertoire holds a few hundred thousand clones, with 88% as singletons. The TCR was taken from a man aged 55 to 69 who had recovered from COVID-19. The sequencing sample was made of peripheral blood. The chain uses TRBV19 and TRBJ2-1, with TRBD1 matching 10 bases. CDR3 coding DNA: TGTGCCAGTAGTTCCCTGACAGGGGGCGGTTACAATGAGCAGTTCTTC. This sequence encodes CASSSLTGGGYNEQFF.